Presented here are 18 T cell receptor beta chains from one specimen sequenced in a study of CD8+ T cells in alopecia areata (dated by TCRdb to the late 2010s). The time point label for this specimen denotes: about four weeks on oral tofacitinib. Read against the paper, the sample's treatment or condition label means: oral pan-JAK inhibitor, 5-10 mg twice daily. Library generation was performed with the immunoSEQ multiplex PCR assay. For TCR sequencing, RNA was extracted from every sample and reverse transcribed into cDNA to serve as template. TCRdb's version of the immuneACCESS table is confined to in-frame rearrangements and falls short of the full clone set. An unresolved V gene accounts for under half of the shortfall where checked; the remainder is of unknown origin. The sample has about 74,000 clones on record, roughly 28% of them singletons. About 16% of the sample goes to the ten largest clones.

Specimen: CD8+ T cells sorted from blood, collected at week 4, from a patient treated with tofacitinib. These receptors all stem from a human donor with alopecia areata.

This clone was seen more than once but under ten times. This CDR3 is also generated by other DNA sequences in the sample. CDR3 bases: TGTGCCAGCAGCTTAGGGGACACCGGGGAGCTGTTTTTT. It yields the protein CASSLGDTGELFF. The V call is TRBV13, the J call TRBJ2-2; D uncertain. The CDR3 extends over 13 amino acids. Germline V gene sequence: CDR1 PRHDT, CDR2 FYEKMQ (reference sequence). The V and J ends lost 0 bases and 3 bases respectively, with 2 bases between them.

This clone was seen a handful of times. The chain has TRBV7-2 and TRBJ2-1; D not certain. CDR3 size: 13 residues. Germline CDR1 and CDR2: SGHTA and FQGNSA. The ends were cut back, 4 bases at V and 8 bases at J, with 12 bases in the middle. CDR3 amino acids: CASSSQYYHEQFF. DNA of the CDR3: TGTGCCAGCAGCTCCCAATATTACCATGAGCAGTTCTTC.

The J gene is TRBJ1-1, the V gene TRBV7-6, with D possibly matching TRBD1 (6 bases). Per the germline V gene, CDR1 is SGHVS and CDR2 is FNYEAQ. This CDR3 has 11 amino acids. The V gene lost 8 bases and the J gene lost 5 bases, with 9 bases spanning the gap. This chain's CDR3 is CASLRGTEAFF. Here the CDR3 DNA reads TGTGCCAGCTTAAGGGGGACTGAAGCTTTCTTT.

This clone was seen a handful of times. The V gene is TRBV11-2, the J gene TRBJ2-2, with TRBD1 as a possible D gene (6 bases). The CDR3 extends over 16 amino acids. Trimming cost V 2 bases and J 2 bases, with 12 bases left between them. Germline V CDR1 and CDR2: SGHAT, FQNNGV. The CDR3 region is CASSLPTGRNTGELFF. As DNA, the CDR3 is TGTGCCAGCAGCTTACCGACAGGACGAAACACCGGGGAGCTGTTTTTT.

The table lists this clone with a few counts. The chain joins TRBV4-1 to TRBJ2-1; D is perhaps TRBD2 (6 bases). This CDR3 contains 14 residues. Germline-derived CDR1 and CDR2 are MGHRA and YSYEKL. V was clipped by 1 base and J by 10 bases, with 14 bases between them. This CDR3 is CASSQGPAGIEQFF. In DNA, the CDR3 is TGCGCCAGCAGCCAAGGACCGGCGGGGATCGAGCAGTTCTTC.

There are a few counts of this clone. The rearrangement links TRBV7-9 to TRBJ1-2, with TRBD1 matching 8 bases. Trimming cost V 9 bases and J 8 bases; bases outside gene matches: 8. Germline-derived CDR1 and CDR2 are SEHNR and FQNEAQ (reference sequence). This CDR3 has 12 amino acids. The CDR3, as DNA: TGTGCCAGTACAGGGGGTGTTCACGGCTACACCTTC. It translates to CASTGGVHGYTF. The whole variable domain, filled in from reference TRBV7-9 and TRBJ1-2, reads DTGVSQNPRHKITKRGQNVTFRCDPISEHNRLYWYRQTLGQGPEFLTYFQNEAQLEKSRLLSDRFSAERPKGSFSTLEIQRTEQGDSAMYLCASTGGVHGYTFGSGTRLTVV.

The chain couples TRBV5-1 to TRBJ1-1, with D unclear. Germline CDR1 reads SGHRS; CDR2 reads YFSETQ. This CDR3 region has 13 residues. The V and J ends lost 4 bases and 7 bases respectively, with 14 bases between them. CDR3 loop: CASSALRAGEAFF. DNA of the CDR3: TGCGCCAGCAGCGCACTCCGCGCAGGTGAAGCTTTCTTT.

This rearrangement joins TRBV29-1 to TRBJ2-7, with TRBD2 matching 7 bases. The CDR3 extends over 11 amino acids. Germline V gene sequence: CDR1 SQVTM, CDR2 ANQGSEA. The J segment lost 3 bases and the V segment lost 6 bases, leaving 2 bases of the junction unmatched. Written as DNA, the CDR3 is TGCAGCGTCGGGACTAACTACGAGCAGTACTTC. This codes for CSVGTNYEQYF.

The gene calls are TRBV29-1 and TRBJ2-1, with D perhaps given as TRBD1 or TRBD2 (5 bases each). The CDR3 runs to 13 residues. Per germline, CDR1 SQVTM and CDR2 ANQGSEA. V was shortened by 6 bases and J by 3 bases, with 12 bases between the two germline ends. The CDR3 sequence: CSVVRDDYNEQFF. CDR3 bases: TGCAGCGTCGTACGGGACGACTACAATGAGCAGTTCTTC.

This clone has just a few counts. CDR3 sequence reads: CASSLTGGTEAFF. CDR3 sequence (DNA): TGTGCCAGCAGTTTGACAGGGGGCACTGAAGCTTTCTTT. The genes are TRBV2 and TRBJ1-1; 9 bases align to TRBD1. V shed 5 bases and J 4 bases; nucleotides not matched to a gene: 2. The CDR3 has 13 residues. CDR1 SNHLY and CDR2 FYNNEI come from the germline V gene.

This clone was picked up many times. The genes are TRBV5-6 and TRBJ2-3, with D possibly called TRBD1 or TRBD2 (5 bases each). V dropped 10 bases and J dropped 8 bases, with 20 bases sitting between them. Per the germline V gene, CDR1 is SGHDT and CDR2 is YYEEEE. The CDR3 contains 13 residues. For the CDR3, the DNA is TGTGCCGCCCACCCGGGGCCGCAGGGTACGCAGTATTTT. Its protein product is CAAHPGPQGTQYF.

This chain uses TRBV7-8 with TRBJ2-7, with TRBD2 matching over 7 bases. The CDR3 contains 16 residues. Germline CDR1 is SGHVS and CDR2 is FQNEAQ. The trim removed 5 bases at V and 0 bases at J, leaving 10 bases unmatched. CDR3 protein: CASSPGGGLSSYEQYF. CDR3 coding DNA: TGTGCCAGCAGCCCAGGCGGGGGTCTGAGCTCCTACGAGCAGTACTTC.

The J gene is TRBJ2-1, the V gene TRBV7-9; 9 positions agree with TRBD2. Per germline, CDR1 SEHNR and CDR2 FQNEAQ (reference sequence). Trimming removed 4 bases from V and 1 base from J; junction bases left unmatched: 8. The CDR3 runs to 17 residues. In nucleotides, the CDR3 is TGTGCCAGCAGCTCCTCGAGCGGGAGGCGTTCCTACAATGAGCAGTTCTTC. Translating gives CASSSSSGRRSYNEQFF.

This clone came up a few times. The V and J genes are TRBV6-6 and TRBJ1-2, with 8 bases aligning to TRBD1. The length of the CDR3 is 10 residues. Germline V lookup: CDR1 MNHNY, CDR2 SVGAGI (reference sequence). Losses at the gene ends were 8 bases for V and 8 bases for J; bases not matched to a gene: 1. CDR3 in amino acids: CASGQGGYTF. The CDR3 nucleotides are TGTGCCAGCGGACAGGGCGGCTACACCTTC.

The rearrangement joins TRBV25-1 to TRBJ2-7; the D is unclear. Germline V lookup: CDR1 MGHDK, CDR2 SYGVNS. V lost 7 bases and J lost 2, with 9 bases in between. The CDR3 runs to 12 residues. In nucleotides, the CDR3 is TGTGCCAGCAACTCACTTACCTACGAGCAGTACTTC. Residues: CASNSLTYEQYF.

This clone was counted between two and nine times. The chain combines TRBV29-1 with TRBJ2-1, with TRBD1 as a possible D gene (6 bases). With 8 bases removed from V and 8 bases from J, the gap between germline ends came to 19 bases. Germline-derived CDR1 and CDR2 are SQVTM and ANQGSEA. CDR3 length: 13 residues. CDR3 residues: CSHTGTGTDEQFF. In nucleotides, the CDR3 is TGCAGCCACACAGGGACGGGAACGGATGAGCAGTTCTTC.

This clone showed up just a few times. The chain uses TRBV6-6 and TRBJ1-4, with TRBD1 as a possible D gene (6 bases). Germline CDR1 MNHNY, CDR2 SVGAGI (reference sequence). V lost 7 bases, J lost 8 bases, and 17 bases lay in between. There are 14 residues in the CDR3. The CDR3 sequence is CASTSDRLGEKLFF. CDR3 sequence (DNA): TGTGCCAGCACTAGCGACAGGCTTGGCGAAAAACTGTTTTTT.

This clone was seen a handful of times. The gene calls are TRBV29-1 and TRBJ2-1, with 11 bases lining up with TRBD1. With 6 bases clipped from V and 5 bases from J, the junction kept 3 bases outside the gene matches. The CDR3 has 13 residues. Germline V lookup: CDR1 SQVTM, CDR2 ANQGSEA. CDR3 sequence (DNA): TGCAGCGTGGCGGGACAGGGGGACAATGAGCAGTTCTTC. Encoded protein: CSVAGQGDNEQFF.